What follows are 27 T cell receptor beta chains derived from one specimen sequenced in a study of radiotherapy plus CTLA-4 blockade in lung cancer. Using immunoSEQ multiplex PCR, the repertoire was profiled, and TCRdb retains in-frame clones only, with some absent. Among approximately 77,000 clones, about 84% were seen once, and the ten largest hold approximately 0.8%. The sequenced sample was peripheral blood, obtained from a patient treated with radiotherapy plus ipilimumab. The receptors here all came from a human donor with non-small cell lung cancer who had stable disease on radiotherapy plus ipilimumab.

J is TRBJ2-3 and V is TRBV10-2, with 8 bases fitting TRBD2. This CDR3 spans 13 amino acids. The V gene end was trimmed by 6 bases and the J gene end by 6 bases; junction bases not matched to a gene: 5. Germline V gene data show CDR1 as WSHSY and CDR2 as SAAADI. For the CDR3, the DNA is TGCGCCAGCAGCAGCGGGGGCCTCGATACGCAGTATTTT. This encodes CASSSGGLDTQYF.

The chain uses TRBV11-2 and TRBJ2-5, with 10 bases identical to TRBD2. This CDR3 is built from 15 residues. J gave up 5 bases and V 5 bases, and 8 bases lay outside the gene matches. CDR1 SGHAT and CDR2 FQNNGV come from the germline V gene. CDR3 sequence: CASSRPSGGGETQYF. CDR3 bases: TGTGCCAGCAGCAGGCCTAGCGGGGGAGGGGAGACCCAGTACTTC.

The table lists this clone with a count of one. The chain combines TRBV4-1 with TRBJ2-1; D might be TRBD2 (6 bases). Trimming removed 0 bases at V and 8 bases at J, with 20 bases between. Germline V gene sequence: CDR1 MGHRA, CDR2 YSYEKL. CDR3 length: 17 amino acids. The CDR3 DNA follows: TGCGCCAGCAGCCAAGATCAGGAGAGACTAGTAGGCGATGAGCAGTTCTTC. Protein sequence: CASSQDQERLVGDEQFF.

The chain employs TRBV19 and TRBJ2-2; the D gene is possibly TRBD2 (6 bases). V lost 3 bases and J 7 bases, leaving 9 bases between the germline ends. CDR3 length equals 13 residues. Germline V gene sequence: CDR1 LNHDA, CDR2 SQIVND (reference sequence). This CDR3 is CASSISGRGELFF. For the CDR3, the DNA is TGTGCCAGTAGTATTAGCGGCCGCGGGGAGCTGTTTTTT.

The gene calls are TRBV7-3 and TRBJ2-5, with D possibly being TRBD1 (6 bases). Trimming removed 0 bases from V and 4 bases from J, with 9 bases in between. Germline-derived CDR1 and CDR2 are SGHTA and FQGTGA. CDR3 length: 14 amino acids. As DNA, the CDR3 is TGTGCCAGCAGCTTAACCCAGGGGTCAGAGACCCAGTACTTC. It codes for CASSLTQGSETQYF.

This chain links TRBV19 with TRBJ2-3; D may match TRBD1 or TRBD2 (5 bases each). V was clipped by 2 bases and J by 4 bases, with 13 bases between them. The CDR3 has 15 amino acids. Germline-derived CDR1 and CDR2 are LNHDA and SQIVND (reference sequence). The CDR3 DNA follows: TGTGCCAGTAGTATACGGGGCCAGGGCGCAGATACGCAGTATTTT. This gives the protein CASSIRGQGADTQYF. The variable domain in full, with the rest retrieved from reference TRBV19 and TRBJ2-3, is DGGITQSPKYLFRKEGQNVTLSCEQNLNHDAMYWYRQDPGQGLRLIYYSQIVNDFQKGDIAEGYSVSREKKESFPLTVTSAQKNPTAFYLCASSIRGQGADTQYFGPGTRLTVL.

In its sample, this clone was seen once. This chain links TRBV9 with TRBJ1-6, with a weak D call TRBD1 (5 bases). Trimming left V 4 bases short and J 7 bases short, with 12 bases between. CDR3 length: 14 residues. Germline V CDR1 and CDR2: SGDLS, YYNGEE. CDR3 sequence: CASSLGTNNSPLHF. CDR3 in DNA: TGTGCCAGCAGCCTAGGGACCAACAATTCACCCCTCCACTTT.

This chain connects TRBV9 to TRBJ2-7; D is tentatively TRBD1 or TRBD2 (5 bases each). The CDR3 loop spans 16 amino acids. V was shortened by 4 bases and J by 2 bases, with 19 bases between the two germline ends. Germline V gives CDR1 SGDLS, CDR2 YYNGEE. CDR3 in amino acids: CASSPEWGSLTYEQYF. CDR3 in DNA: TGTGCCAGCAGCCCCGAATGGGGGTCACTTACCTACGAGCAGTACTTC.

This CDR3 is CASSLVGGSYEQYF. The CDR3 nucleotides are TGTGCCAGCAGCTTAGTCGGGGGATCCTACGAGCAGTACTTC. V is TRBV7-8 and J is TRBJ2-7; a possible D gene is TRBD2 (6 bases). Germline V gives CDR1 SGHVS, CDR2 FQNEAQ. This CDR3 is built from 14 residues. With 1 base removed from V and 1 base from J, the gap between germline ends came to 8 bases. Complete variable domain (other parts from reference TRBV7-8 and TRBJ2-7): GAGVSQSPRYKVAKRGQDVALRCDPISGHVSLFWYQQALGQGPEFLTYFQNEAQLDKSGLPSDRFFAERPEGSVSTLKIQRTQQEDSAVYLCASSLVGGSYEQYFGPGTRLTVT.

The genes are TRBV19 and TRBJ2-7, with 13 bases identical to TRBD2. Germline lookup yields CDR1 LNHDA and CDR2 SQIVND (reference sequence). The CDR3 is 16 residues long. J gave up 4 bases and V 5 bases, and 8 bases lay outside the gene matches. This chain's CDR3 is CASSSGTSGMGYEQYF. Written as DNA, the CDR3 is TGTGCCAGTAGTTCAGGGACTAGCGGGATGGGGTACGAGCAGTACTTC. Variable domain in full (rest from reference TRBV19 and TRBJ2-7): DGGITQSPKYLFRKEGQNVTLSCEQNLNHDAMYWYRQDPGQGLRLIYYSQIVNDFQKGDIAEGYSVSREKKESFPLTVTSAQKNPTAFYLCASSSGTSGMGYEQYFGPGTRLTVT.

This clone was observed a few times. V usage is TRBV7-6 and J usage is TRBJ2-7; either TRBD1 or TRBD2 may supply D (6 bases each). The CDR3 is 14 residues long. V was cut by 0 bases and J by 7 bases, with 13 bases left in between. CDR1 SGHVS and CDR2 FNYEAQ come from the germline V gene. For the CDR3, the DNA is TGTGCCAGCAGCTTAGCTGGGGGGCAAGTGGAGCAGTACTTC. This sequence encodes CASSLAGGQVEQYF.

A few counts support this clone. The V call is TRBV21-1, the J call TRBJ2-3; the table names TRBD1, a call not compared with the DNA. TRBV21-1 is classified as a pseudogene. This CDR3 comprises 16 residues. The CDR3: CASSKEGRTGTDTQYF. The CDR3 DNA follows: TGTGCCAGCAGCAAAGAGGGCAGGACAGGGACCGATACGCAGTATTTT.

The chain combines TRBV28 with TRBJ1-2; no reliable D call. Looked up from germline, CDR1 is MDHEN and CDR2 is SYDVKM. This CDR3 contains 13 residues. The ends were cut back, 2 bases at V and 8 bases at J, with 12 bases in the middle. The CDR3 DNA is TGTGCCAGCAGTTTAGGTGAGGTGTTGGGCTACACCTTC. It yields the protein CASSLGEVLGYTF.

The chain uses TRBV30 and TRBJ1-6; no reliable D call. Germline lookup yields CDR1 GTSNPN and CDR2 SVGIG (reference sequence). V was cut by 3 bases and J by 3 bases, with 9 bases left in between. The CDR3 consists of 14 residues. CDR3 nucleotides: TGTGCCTGGAGGGTCAGTAGCTATAATTCACCCCTCCACTTT. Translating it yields CAWRVSSYNSPLHF.

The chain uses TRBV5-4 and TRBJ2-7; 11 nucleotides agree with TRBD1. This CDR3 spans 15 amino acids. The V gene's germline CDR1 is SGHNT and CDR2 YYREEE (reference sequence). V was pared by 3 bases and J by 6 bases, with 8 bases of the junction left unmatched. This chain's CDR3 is CASSWEGQGVREQYF. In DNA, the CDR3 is TGTGCCAGCAGCTGGGAGGGACAGGGGGTACGCGAGCAGTACTTC.

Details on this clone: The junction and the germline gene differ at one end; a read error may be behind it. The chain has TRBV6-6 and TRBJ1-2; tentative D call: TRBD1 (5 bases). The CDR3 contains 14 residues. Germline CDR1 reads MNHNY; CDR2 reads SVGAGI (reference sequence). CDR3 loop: CASRRDSGNYGYAF. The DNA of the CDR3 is TGTGCCAGCAGACGAGACAGCGGAAACTATGGCTACGCCTTC.

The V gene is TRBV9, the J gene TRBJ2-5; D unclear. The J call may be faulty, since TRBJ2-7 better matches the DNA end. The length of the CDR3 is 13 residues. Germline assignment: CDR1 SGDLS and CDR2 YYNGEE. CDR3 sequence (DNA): TGTGCCAGCAGCGTCTCCGTGTTGGACGAGCAGTACTTC. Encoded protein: CASSVSVLDEQYF.

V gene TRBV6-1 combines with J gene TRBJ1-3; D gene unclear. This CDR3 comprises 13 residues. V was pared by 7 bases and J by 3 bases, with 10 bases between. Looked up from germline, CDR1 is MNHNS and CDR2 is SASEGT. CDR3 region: CASTLNYGNTIYF. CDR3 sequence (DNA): TGTGCCAGCACCCTGAACTATGGAAACACCATATATTTT.

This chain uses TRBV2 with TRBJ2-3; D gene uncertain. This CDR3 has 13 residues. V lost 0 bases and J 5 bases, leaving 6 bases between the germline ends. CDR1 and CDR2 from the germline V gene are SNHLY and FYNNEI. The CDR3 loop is CASSEARGDTQYF. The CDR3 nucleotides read TGTGCCAGCAGTGAAGCCCGAGGAGATACGCAGTATTTT.

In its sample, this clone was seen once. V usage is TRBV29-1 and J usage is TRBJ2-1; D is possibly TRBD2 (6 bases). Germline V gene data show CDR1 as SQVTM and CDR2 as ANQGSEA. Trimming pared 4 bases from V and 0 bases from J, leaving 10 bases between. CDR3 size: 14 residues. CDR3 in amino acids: CSVVTGSSYNEQFF. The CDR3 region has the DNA TGCAGCGTTGTAACCGGGAGCTCCTACAATGAGCAGTTCTTC.

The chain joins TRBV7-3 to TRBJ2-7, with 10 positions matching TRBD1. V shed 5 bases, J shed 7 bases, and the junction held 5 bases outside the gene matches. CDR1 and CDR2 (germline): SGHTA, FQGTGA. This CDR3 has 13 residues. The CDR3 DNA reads TGTGCCAGCAGCCGGGACAGGGGCGAAGAGCAGTACTTC. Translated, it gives CASSRDRGEEQYF.

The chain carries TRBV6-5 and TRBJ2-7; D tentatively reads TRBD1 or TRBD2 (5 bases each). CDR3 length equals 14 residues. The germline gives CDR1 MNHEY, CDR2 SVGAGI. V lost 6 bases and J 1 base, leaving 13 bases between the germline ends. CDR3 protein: CASRARGPSYEQYF. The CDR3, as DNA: TGTGCCAGCAGGGCCCGGGGACCATCCTACGAGCAGTACTTC.

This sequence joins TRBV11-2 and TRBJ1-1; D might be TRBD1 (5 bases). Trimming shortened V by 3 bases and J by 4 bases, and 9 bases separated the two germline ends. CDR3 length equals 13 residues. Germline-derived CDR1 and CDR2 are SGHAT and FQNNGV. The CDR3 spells CASSLGVATEAFF. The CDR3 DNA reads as TGTGCCAGCAGCTTGGGGGTAGCCACTGAAGCTTTCTTT. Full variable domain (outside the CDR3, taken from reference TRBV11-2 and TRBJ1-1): EAGVAQSPRYKIIEKRQSVAFWCNPISGHATLYWYQQILGQGPKLLIQFQNNGVVDDSQLPKDRFSAERLKGVDSTLKIQPAKLEDSAVYLCASSLGVATEAFFGQGTRLTVV.

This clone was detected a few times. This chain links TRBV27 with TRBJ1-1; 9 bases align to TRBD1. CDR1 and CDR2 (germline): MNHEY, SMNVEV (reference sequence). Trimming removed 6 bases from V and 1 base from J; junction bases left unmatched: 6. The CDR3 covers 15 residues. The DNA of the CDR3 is TGTGCCAGCAGGAGTCCGGGACAGGGGAACACTGAAGCTTTCTTT. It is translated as CASRSPGQGNTEAFF.

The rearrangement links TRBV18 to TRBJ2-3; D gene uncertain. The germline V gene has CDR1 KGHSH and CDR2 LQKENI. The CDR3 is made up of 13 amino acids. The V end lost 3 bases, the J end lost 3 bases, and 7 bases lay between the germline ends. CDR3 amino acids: CASSPNPTDTQYF. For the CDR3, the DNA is TGTGCCAGCTCACCTAACCCGACAGATACGCAGTATTTT.

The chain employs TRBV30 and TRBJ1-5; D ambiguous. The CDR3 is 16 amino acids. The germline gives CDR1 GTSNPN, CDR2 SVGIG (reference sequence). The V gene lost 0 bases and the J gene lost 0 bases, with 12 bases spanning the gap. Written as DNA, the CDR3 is TGTGCCTGGAGTGTACTAACGGTTTATAGCAATCAGCCCCAGCATTTT. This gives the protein CAWSVLTVYSNQPQHF.

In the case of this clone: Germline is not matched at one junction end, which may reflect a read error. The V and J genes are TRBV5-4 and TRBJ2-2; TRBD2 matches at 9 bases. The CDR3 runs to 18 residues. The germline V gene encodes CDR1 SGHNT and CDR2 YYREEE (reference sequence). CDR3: CASSPLLASGTNTGELFF. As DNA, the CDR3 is TGTGCCAGCAGCCCCCTTCTCGCTAGCGGGACGAATACCGGGGAGCTGTTTTTT.